The count of the clone carrying this T cell receptor beta chain is one. The antigen is not known. These data belong to a study of CD8+CD57+ T cells in acquired aplastic anemia. The wider study: DNA recovered from sorted CD4+ and CD8+ cells had a mean of around 3.2 ug.

V lost 7 bases and J 0 bases, leaving 16 bases between the germline ends. The CDR3 has 15 residues. Study-wide findings and caveats: Shared by patients and controls, approximately 29 CD8+ CDR3s were abundant in patients. Researchers reported that CD8+ Simpson's diversity was not significantly different in patients versus controls.

Both TCR beta VDJ combination and CDR3 sequence profiling were carried out. Genomic DNA was the template for this profiling. Via MiXCR, TCRdb re-called the reads, giving one row per CDR3 protein. The data contain approximately 200,000 distinct CDR3 sequences, 64% of them singletons. The sequence was collected from a human donor with severe aplastic anemia or a healthy control (not recorded which). The sequencing sample was made of sorted CD4+, CD8+, or CD8+CD57+ T cells (not recorded which) from PBMCs. V gene TRBV12-3 or TRBV12-4 combines with J gene TRBJ2-7; D is ambiguous. CDR3 loop: CASTKSARNSYEQYF. Written as DNA, the CDR3 is TGTGCCAGCACCAAATCCGCCAGGAACTCCTACGAGCAGTACTTC.